This entry concerns a single TCR beta chain. The data belong to a study of blood T cell repertoires in COVID-19. Study details: Material from acute and convalescent COVID-19 was sourced from the United States, Italy and Spain.

The CDR3 has 14 residues. V shed 3 bases, J shed 4 bases, and the junction held 4 bases outside the gene matches. Per the germline V gene, CDR1 is LGHNA and CDR2 is YSLEER. In the authors' workflow: For nucleated cells, counts were estimated from reference gene primer amplification. The repertoire was sequenced with immunoSEQ multiplex PCR; TCRdb's copy has only in-frame clones and lacks some. That table is the source of V, J and clone size, and D and trimming were worked out from the DNA. The sample yields more than 90,000 clones, approximately 81% seen once. The chain employs TRBV4-3 and TRBJ1-1, with 8 positions matching TRBD1. The TCR comes from a man aged 55 to 70 with acute or convalescent COVID-19. Sequencing was performed on peripheral blood. CDR3: CASSQDRVGTEAFF. The CDR3 coding sequence is TGCGCCAGCAGCCAGGACAGGGTGGGCACTGAAGCTTTCTTT.